This TCR beta chain was found in a study of cytomegalovirus exposure and HLA in healthy donors. Study findings and constraints: Information on immune exposure was restricted to one variable (CMV serostatus). Several of the most significant clusters appeared, in a later analysis, to be linked to common viral pathogens.

For this clone: Its specificity is not known.

Germline V gene lookup returns CDR1 SGHVT and CDR2 SQSDAQ. V gave up 1 base and J gave up 6 bases, with 18 bases separating them. CDR3 length equals 16 residues. With 60 Vbeta and 13 Jbeta primers, the PCR was carried out. Here immunoSEQ multiplex PCR was the method, and the copy in TCRdb shows in-frame clones only, minus some. The sample has tens of thousands of clones, 84% seen once. The receptor's source is a man in his 70s in good health and CMV-seropositive. The source material was PBMCs. This chain uses TRBV7-4 with TRBJ1-2, with D perhaps matching TRBD1 (6 bases). CDR3: CASSLGREGTRDGYTF. The CDR3 bases are TGTGCCAGCAGCTTAGGTCGGGAGGGGACAAGAGATGGCTACACCTTC.